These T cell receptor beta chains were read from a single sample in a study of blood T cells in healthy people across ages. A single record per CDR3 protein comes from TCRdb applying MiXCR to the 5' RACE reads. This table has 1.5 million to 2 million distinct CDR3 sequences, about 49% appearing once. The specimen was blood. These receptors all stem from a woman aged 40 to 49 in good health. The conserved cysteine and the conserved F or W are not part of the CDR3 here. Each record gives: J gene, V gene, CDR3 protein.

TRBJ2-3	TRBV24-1	ATSDLYSDTQY
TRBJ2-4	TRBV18	ASSPSATGGKNIQY
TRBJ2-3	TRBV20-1	SARDRSFTDTQY
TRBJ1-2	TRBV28	ASSFLGGGGYGYT
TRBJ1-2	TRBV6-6	ASSYGADGYT
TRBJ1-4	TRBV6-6	ASCIDGSDEKLF
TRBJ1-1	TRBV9	ASSVEGPEAF
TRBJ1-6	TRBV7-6	ASSLVRGYNSPLH
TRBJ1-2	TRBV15	ATSRDSRDRGDGYT
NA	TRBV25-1	ASSEWAIGLNEETQY
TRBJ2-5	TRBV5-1	ASSQERLLGTRTQETQY
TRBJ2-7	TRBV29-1	SVQSTGGRY
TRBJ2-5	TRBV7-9	ASSLAPGRQETQY
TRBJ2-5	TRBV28	ASSRDREVETQY
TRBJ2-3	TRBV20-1	SARGCASGGPTDTQY
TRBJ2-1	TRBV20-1	SARGSGGRGEQF
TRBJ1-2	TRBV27	ASSYRQGYYGYT
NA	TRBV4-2	ASSPGWTSGEETQF
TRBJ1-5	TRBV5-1	ASSPHGQVSGQPQH
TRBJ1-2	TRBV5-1	ASSLMTGGLYGYT
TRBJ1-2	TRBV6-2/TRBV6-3	ASSYSLGNYGYT
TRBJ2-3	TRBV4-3	ASSQLAGVDAQY
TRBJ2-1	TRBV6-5	ASSYFFGGAADSYNEQF
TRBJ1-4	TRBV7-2	ASSLRDGEKLF
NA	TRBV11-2	ASSLDTGASYEQY
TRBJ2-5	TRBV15	ATSRDPSGGALETQY
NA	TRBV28	ASSPSWTQY
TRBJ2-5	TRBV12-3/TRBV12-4	ASNGAGTRETQY
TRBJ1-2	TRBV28	ASSASGGSYGYT
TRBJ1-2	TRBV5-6	ASRMLGADYGYT
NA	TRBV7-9	SSSGRKDEQY
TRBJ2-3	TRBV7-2	ASSSYSGGARVTDTQY
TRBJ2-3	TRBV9	ASSEELAGGPDTQY
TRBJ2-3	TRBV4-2	ASSHSGGQY
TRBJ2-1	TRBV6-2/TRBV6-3	ASSYGGGPYNEQF
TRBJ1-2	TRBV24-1	ATSEAGQFNYGYT
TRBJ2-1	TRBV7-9	ASSLDPVGNEQF
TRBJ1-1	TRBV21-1	ASSTRQGALNTEAF
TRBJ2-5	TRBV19	ASSPRLGTEEETQY
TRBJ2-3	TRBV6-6	ASSYSGGRADTQY
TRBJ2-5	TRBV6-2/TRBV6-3	ASSSQLAGVSGTQY
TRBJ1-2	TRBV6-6	ASTDGQSYGYT
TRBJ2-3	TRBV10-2	ASIASGPAGTQY
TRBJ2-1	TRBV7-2	ASSFTRYNEQF